This T cell receptor beta chain was sequenced for a study of cytomegalovirus exposure and HLA in healthy donors. Points from the study as a whole: Later analysis suggested most CMV-associated TCR beta chains were HLA-restricted. There were a few CMV-associated chains whose specificity for CMV antigens was confirmed in vitro. It is likely that the observed cluster of highly shared sequence variants was a sequencing artifact.

The study sampled nominally healthy donors, though unrecorded immune exposures were likely. 60 Vbeta and 13 Jbeta primers were used in PCR. The assay was immunoSEQ multiplex PCR, and TCRdb's table has in-frame clones only and misses some. Of about 160,000 clones listed, approximately 79% are singletons. The CDR3 spans 11 residues. The J segment lost 12 bases and the V segment lost 2 bases, leaving 3 bases of the junction unmatched. The germline CDR1 and CDR2 sequences are DFQATT and SNEGSKA (reference sequence). With regard to this clone: Antigen: not known.

The chain uses TRBV20-1 and TRBJ2-3; 9 nucleotides line up with TRBD2. Sequenced: PBMCs. The TCR was taken from a man aged 40-49 years in good health and CMV-seronegative. The CDR3 nucleotides read TGCAGTGCTAGATCGGGACTAGCTCAGTATTTT. This sequence encodes CSARSGLAQYF.